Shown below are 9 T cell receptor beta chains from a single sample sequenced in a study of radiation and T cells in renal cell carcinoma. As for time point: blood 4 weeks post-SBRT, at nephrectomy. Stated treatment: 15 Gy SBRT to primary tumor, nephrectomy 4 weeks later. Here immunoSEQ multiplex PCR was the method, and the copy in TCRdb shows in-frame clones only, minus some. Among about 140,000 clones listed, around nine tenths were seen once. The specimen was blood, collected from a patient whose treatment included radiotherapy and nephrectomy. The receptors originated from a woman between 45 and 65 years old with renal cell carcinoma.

CDR3 amino acids: CARTGTSGDNEQFF. The CDR3 nucleotides read TGTGCCCGCACCGGGACTAGCGGGGACAATGAGCAGTTCTTC. This chain uses TRBV2 with TRBJ2-1; 13 bases agree with TRBD2. V trimming: 11 bases; J trimming: 5 bases; junction bases outside the gene matches: 6. CDR1 and CDR2 (germline): SNHLY, FYNNEI. The CDR3 is made up of 14 amino acids.

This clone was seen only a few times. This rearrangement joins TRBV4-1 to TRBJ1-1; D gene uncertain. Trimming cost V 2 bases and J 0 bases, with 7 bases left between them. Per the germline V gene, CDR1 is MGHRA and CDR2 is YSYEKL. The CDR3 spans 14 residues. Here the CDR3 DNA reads TGCGCCAGCAGCCAAAGGCAGTTGAACACTGAAGCTTTCTTT. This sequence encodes CASSQRQLNTEAFF.

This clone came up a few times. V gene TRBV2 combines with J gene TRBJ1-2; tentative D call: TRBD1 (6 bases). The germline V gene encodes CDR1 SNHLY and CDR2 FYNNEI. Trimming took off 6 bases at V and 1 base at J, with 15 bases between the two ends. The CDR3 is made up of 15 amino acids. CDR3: CASSSTGSGNYGYTF. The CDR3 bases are TGTGCCAGCAGCTCCACAGGGAGTGGTAACTATGGCTACACCTTC.

The CDR3 protein is CAGTGHVAGRTDTQYF. Written as DNA, the CDR3 is TGTGCCGGGACGGGACACGTCGCGGGGCGCACAGATACGCAGTATTTT. The chain couples TRBV30 to TRBJ2-3; D tentatively fits TRBD1 or TRBD2 (6 bases each). There are 16 residues in the CDR3. Germline CDR1 and CDR2: GTSNPN and SVGIG (reference sequence). V was shortened by 8 bases and J by 1 base, with 22 bases between the two germline ends.

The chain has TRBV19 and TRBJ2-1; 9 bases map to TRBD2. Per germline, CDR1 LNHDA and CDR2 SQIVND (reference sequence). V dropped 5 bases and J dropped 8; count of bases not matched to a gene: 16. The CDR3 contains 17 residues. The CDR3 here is CASSPAWASGTNYEQFF. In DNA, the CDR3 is TGTGCCAGTAGTCCTGCCTGGGCTAGCGGGACTAACTATGAGCAGTTCTTC.

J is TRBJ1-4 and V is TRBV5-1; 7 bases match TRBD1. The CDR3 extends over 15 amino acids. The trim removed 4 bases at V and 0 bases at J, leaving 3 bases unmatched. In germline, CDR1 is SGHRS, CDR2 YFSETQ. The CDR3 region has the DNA TGCGCCAGCAGCGGGACAGTGGCAACTAATGAAAAACTGTTTTTT. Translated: CASSGTVATNEKLFF.

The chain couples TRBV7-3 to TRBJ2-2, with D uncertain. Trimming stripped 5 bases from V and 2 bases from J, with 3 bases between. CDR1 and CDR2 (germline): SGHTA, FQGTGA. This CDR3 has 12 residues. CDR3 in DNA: TGTGCCAGCAGCAAAAACACCGGGGAGCTGTTTTTT. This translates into CASSKNTGELFF.

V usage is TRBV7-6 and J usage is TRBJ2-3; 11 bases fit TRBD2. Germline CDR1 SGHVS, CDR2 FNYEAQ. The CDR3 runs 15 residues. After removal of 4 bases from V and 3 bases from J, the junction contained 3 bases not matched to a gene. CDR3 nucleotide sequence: TGTGCCAGCAGCTATACTAGCGGGGGAACAGATACGCAGTATTTT. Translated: CASSYTSGGTDTQYF.

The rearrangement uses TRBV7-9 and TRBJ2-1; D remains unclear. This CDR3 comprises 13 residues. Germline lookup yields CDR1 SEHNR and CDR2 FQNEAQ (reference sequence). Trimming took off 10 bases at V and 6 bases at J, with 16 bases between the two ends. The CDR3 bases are TGTGCCACCTCCTCATGGATTGTCAATGAGCAGTTCTTC. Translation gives CATSSWIVNEQFF.